Here is one TCR beta chain with its context. Its antigen remains unidentified. TCRdb re-derived calls from the 5' RACE reads in MiXCR, one entry per CDR3 protein. The top ten clones hold around 8.7% of a sample with over 350,000 distinct CDR3 sequences, approximately 24% of them seen once. This entry comes from a study of T-cell memory formation after mild COVID-19. Study outcomes and limitations: The CD4+ clones that contracted clustered mainly within CM and EM, and the CD8+ clones concentrated in EMRA.

CDR3 length equals 17 residues. V lost 2 bases, J lost 0 bases, and 9 bases stayed unmatched. Germline-derived CDR1 and CDR2 are SEHNR and FQNEAQ (reference sequence). The chain couples TRBV7-9 to TRBJ2-7, with 8 bases matching TRBD2. The sequenced sample consisted of PBMCs or a T cell subset sorted from them (not recorded which). This sequence was found in an adult woman who had mild COVID-19 (a few samples of this study predate the infection). Cell type and time point are not known. The CDR3 sequence: CASSLLTYGRASYEQYF. The CDR3 bases are TGTGCCAGCAGCTTATTGACTTACGGGAGGGCCTCCTACGAGCAGTACTTC.